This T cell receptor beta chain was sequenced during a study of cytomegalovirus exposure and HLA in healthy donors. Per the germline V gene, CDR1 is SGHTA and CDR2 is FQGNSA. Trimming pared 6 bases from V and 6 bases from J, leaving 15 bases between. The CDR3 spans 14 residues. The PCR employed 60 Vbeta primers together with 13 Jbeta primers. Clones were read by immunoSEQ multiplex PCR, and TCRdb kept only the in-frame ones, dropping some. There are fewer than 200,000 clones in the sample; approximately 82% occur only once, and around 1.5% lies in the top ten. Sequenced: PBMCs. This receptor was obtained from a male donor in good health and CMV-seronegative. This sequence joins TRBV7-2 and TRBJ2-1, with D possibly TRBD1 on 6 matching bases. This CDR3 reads CASRVNRAPNEQFF. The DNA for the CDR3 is TGTGCCAGCAGGGTCAACAGGGCGCCCAATGAGCAGTTCTTC.